This T cell receptor beta chain was captured in a study of T cells in Graves' hyperthyroidism and ophthalmopathy. RNA transcripts gave rise to amplified TCR beta CDR3 regions. In the first-round RT-PCR of the TCR CDR3, the HTBI primer set was used. TCRdb used MiXCR to reprocess the multiplex PCR reads, holding one entry per CDR3 protein. The data hold 20,000 to 30,000 distinct CDR3 sequences, with approximately 46% observed a single time. The patients, who ranged from 18 to 65 in age, presented with newly diagnosed hyperthyroidism lasting under 2 months. Extraction of PBMCs used roughly 9.3 ml of fresh peripheral blood. Regarding this clonotype: Antigen: not known.

Per the germline V gene, CDR1 is LNHDA and CDR2 is SQIVND (reference sequence). V was shortened by 4 bases and J by 8 bases, with 2 bases between the two germline ends. This CDR3 has 10 residues. Study results and limitations: It was a median around 6 months before onset that the model predicted ophthalmopathy. Most thyroid clonotypes with frequency above 0.001 were detected in blood.

Specimen: blood. The chain couples TRBV19 to TRBJ2-2; D is undetermined. This TCR was sampled from a woman aged 25-40 years with Graves' hyperthyroidism. The CDR3 DNA reads as TGTGCCAGTAGTAAAGGGGAGCTGTTTTTT. It translates to CASSKGELFF.